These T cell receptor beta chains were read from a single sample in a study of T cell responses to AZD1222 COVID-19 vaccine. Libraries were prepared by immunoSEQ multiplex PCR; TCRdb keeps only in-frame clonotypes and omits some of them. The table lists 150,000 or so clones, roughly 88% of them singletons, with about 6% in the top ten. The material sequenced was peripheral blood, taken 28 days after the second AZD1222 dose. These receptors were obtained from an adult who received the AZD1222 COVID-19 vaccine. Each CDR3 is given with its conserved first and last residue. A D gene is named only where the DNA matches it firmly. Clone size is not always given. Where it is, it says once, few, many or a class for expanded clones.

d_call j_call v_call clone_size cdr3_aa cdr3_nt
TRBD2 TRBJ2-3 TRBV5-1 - CASSSTGGPADTQYF TGCGCCAGCAGCTCCACGGGGGGGCCGGCAGATACGCAGTATTTT
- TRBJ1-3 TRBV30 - CAWSVRVVSDTIYF TGTGCCTGGAGTGTACGGGTGGTTTCCGACACCATATATTTT
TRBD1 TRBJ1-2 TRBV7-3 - CASSPEGAYGYTF TGTGCCAGCAGCCCTGAGGGGGCCTATGGCTACACCTTC
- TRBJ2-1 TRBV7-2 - CASSARRDPSSYNEQFF TGTGCCAGCAGCGCTAGGAGGGATCCCAGCTCCTACAATGAGCAGTTCTTC
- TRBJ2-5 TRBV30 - CAWRFPGETQYF TGTGCCTGGAGATTCCCGGGGGAGACCCAGTACTTC
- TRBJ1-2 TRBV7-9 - CASSRTGYGYTF TGTGCCAGCAGCAGAACCGGGTATGGCTACACCTTC
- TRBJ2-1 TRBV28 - CASSTLGVSYNEQFF TGTGCCAGCAGCACCCTGGGGGTCTCCTACAATGAGCAGTTCTTC
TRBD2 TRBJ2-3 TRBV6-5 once CASSYSWAGGDTQYF TGTGCCAGCAGTTACTCGTGGGCGGGGGGAGATACGCAGTATTTT
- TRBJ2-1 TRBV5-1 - CASSYTHSSYNEQFF TGCGCCAGCAGCTACACTCACAGCTCCTACAATGAGCAGTTCTTC
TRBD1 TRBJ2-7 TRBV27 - CASSDRGGNYEQYF TGTGCCAGCAGTGACAGGGGTGGTAACTACGAGCAGTACTTC